Each of the 22 T cell receptor beta chains below was sequenced from the same sample in a study of control samples from healthy donors and cancer patients. The assay was immunoSEQ multiplex PCR, and TCRdb's table has in-frame clones only and misses some. This table has under 150,000 clones, roughly nine tenths appearing once. The sequenced sample consisted of blood. The receptors were gathered from a man aged 25 to 45 in good health.

This sequence joins TRBV5-4 and TRBJ2-7; D unresolved. Germline values: CDR1 SGHNT, CDR2 YYREEE (reference sequence). The CDR3 is 15 amino acids. V shed 1 base and J shed 1 base, with 12 bases lying between them. Here the CDR3 reads CASSLSSARSYEQYF. CDR3 nucleotide sequence: TGTGCCAGCAGCTTGTCCAGCGCTAGGTCCTACGAGCAGTACTTC.

The V call is TRBV10-3, the J call TRBJ2-6; a possible D gene is TRBD1 (7 bases). The V end lost 2 bases, the J end lost 4 bases, and 21 bases lay between the germline ends. The CDR3 loop spans 19 amino acids. Germline CDR1 and CDR2: ENHRY and SYGVKD. The CDR3 DNA reads TGTGCCATCAGTGAGACGCGGGACAGCGATGCTGGCGGGGCCAACGTCCTGACTTTC. The encoded protein is CAISETRDSDAGGANVLTF.

The chain couples TRBV29-1 to TRBJ1-4; no definite D call. CDR1 and CDR2 (germline): SQVTM, ANQGSEA. This CDR3 is built from 17 residues. The V end was cut by 3 bases, the J end by 8 bases, with 25 bases between. The CDR3 DNA reads as TGCAGCGTTGACCCCACGCAAACGGGCGCGCCGTCGGAAAAACTGTTTTTT. As protein: CSVDPTQTGAPSEKLFF.

V is TRBV29-1 and J is TRBJ2-3; 9 bases agree with TRBD2. Germline V CDR1 and CDR2: SQVTM, ANQGSEA. Losses at the gene ends were 6 bases for V and 3 bases for J; bases not matched to a gene: 16. There are 17 residues in the CDR3. CDR3 sequence: CSVGLSGGLRGTDTQYF. CDR3 sequence (DNA): TGCAGCGTGGGGCTGAGCGGGGGGCTCCGGGGGACAGATACGCAGTATTTT.

The chain is built from TRBV6-5 and TRBJ2-7; TRBD2 matches at 8 bases. Germline values: CDR1 MNHEY, CDR2 SVGAGI. V shed 8 bases, J shed 3 bases, and the junction held 6 bases outside the gene matches. The CDR3 is 13 residues long. The CDR3 region is CASCAGGDYEQYF. The CDR3 nucleotides read TGTGCCAGCTGCGCGGGAGGAGACTACGAGCAGTACTTC.

The chain employs TRBV6-6 and TRBJ1-1; D gene uncertain. The germline V and J ends were trimmed by 3 bases and 5 bases, with 4 bases remaining between them. CDR1 is MNHNY and CDR2 is SVGAGI in the germline V gene (reference sequence). CDR3 size: 11 residues. DNA for the CDR3: TGTGCCAGCAGTTATTTTACTGAAGCTTTCTTT. This encodes CASSYFTEAFF.

The chain uses TRBV19 and TRBJ1-2; tentative D call: TRBD1 (5 bases). This CDR3 has 13 residues. Trimming left V 2 bases short and J 6 bases short, with 10 bases between. The germline V gene has CDR1 LNHDA and CDR2 SQIVND (reference sequence). CDR3 DNA: TGTGCCAGTAGTATATTGGGACGGAATGGCTACACCTTC. Protein: CASSILGRNGYTF.

The V gene is TRBV20-1, the J gene TRBJ1-2; D is undetermined. The V gene lost 3 bases and the J gene lost 1 base, with 3 bases spanning the gap. The CDR3 consists of 11 residues. Germline assignment: CDR1 DFQATT and CDR2 SNEGSKA (reference sequence). The CDR3 loop reads CSARDNYGYTF. DNA of the CDR3: TGCAGTGCTAGGGATAACTATGGCTACACCTTC.

As DNA, the CDR3 is TGTGCCAGTAGTAAGGGGGCCAACTACGAGCAGTACTTC. Protein: CASSKGANYEQYF. This rearrangement joins TRBV19 to TRBJ2-7; 7 positions agree with TRBD1. Germline CDR1 LNHDA, CDR2 SQIVND (reference sequence). There are 13 residues in the CDR3. The V and J ends lost 4 bases and 3 bases, in that order; junction bases with no gene match: 3. Together with reference TRBV19 and TRBJ2-7, the CDR3 gives the full variable domain: DGGITQSPKYLFRKEGQNVTLSCEQNLNHDAMYWYRQDPGQGLRLIYYSQIVNDFQKGDIAEGYSVSREKKESFPLTVTSAQKNPTAFYLCASSKGANYEQYFGPGTRLTVT.

The chain combines TRBV5-1 with TRBJ1-1, with a tentative D call TRBD1 (6 bases). The V end lost 1 base, the J end lost 4 bases, and 11 bases lay between the germline ends. The CDR3 length is 14 residues. Germline CDR1 SGHRS, CDR2 YFSETQ. As DNA, the CDR3 is TGCGCCAGCAGCTTGACTACAGGGTCCACTGAAGCTTTCTTT. Protein: CASSLTTGSTEAFF.

This clone has only a few counts. The V call is TRBV10-3, the J call TRBJ2-2, with unresolved D. The CDR3 runs to 12 residues. Trimming left V 10 bases short and J 7 bases short, with 13 bases between. CDR1 and CDR2 (germline): ENHRY, SYGVKD. Here the CDR3 reads CATGRLDGELFF. The CDR3 bases are TGTGCCACTGGCAGGTTGGACGGGGAGCTGTTTTTT.

The genes are TRBV20-1 and TRBJ1-5; D is uncertain. The length of the CDR3 is 12 residues. The germline V and J ends were trimmed by 3 bases and 0 bases, with 3 bases remaining between them. Germline V lookup: CDR1 DFQATT, CDR2 SNEGSKA (reference sequence). The CDR3 DNA is TGCAGTGCTAGTAATAGCAATCAGCCCCAGCATTTT. The encoded protein is CSASNSNQPQHF.

The chain employs TRBV19 and TRBJ1-1; D remains ambiguous. Per the germline V gene, CDR1 is LNHDA and CDR2 is SQIVND (reference sequence). This CDR3 comprises 15 residues. V was clipped by 2 bases and J by 5 bases, with 15 bases between them. As DNA, the CDR3 is TGTGCCAGTAGTATATCTGGGCGCGGGAGAACTGAAGCTTTCTTT. This codes for CASSISGRGRTEAFF.

This chain joins TRBV7-2 and TRBJ2-3, with D possibly TRBD2 on 5 matching bases. The CDR3 length is 12 residues. Looked up from germline, CDR1 is SGHTA and CDR2 is FQGNSA. V dropped 5 bases and J dropped 6 bases, with 9 bases sitting between them. This chain's CDR3 is CASSRERDTQYF. The DNA of the CDR3 is TGTGCCAGCAGCCGCGAGCGGGATACGCAGTATTTT.

CDR3 sequence reads: CASSQDGPVTEAFF. CDR3 nucleotide sequence: TGTGCCAGCAGCCAAGACGGACCGGTCACTGAAGCTTTCTTT. The V call is TRBV3-1 (or the pseudogene TRBV3-2), the J call TRBJ1-1; D unresolved. Germline lookup yields CDR1 LGHDT and CDR2 YNNKEL (reference sequence). The V end was cut by 0 bases, the J end by 4 bases, with 9 bases between. The CDR3 length is 14 residues.

This clone has just one count. V gene TRBV30 combines with J gene TRBJ1-1, with TRBD1 matching 9 bases. The trim removed 3 bases at V and 6 bases at J, leaving 11 bases unmatched. This CDR3 region has 15 residues. Germline V gives CDR1 GTSNPN, CDR2 SVGIG (reference sequence). CDR3 nucleotides: TGTGCCTGGAGCAAGGGACAGGGCCTTAGGGCTGAAGCTTTCTTT. This sequence encodes CAWSKGQGLRAEAFF.

The chain recombines TRBV7-8 with TRBJ2-2; D is tentatively TRBD1 or TRBD2 (5 bases each). In germline, CDR1 is SGHVS, CDR2 FQNEAQ. V dropped 10 bases and J dropped 3 bases, with 9 bases sitting between them. CDR3 length: 12 residues. The CDR3 protein is CATGTHTGELFF. For the CDR3, the DNA is TGTGCCACGGGGACCCACACCGGGGAGCTGTTTTTT.

This chain links TRBV12-3 or TRBV12-4 with TRBJ2-7, with 9 bases lining up with TRBD2. This CDR3 is built from 12 residues. The V gene end was trimmed by 11 bases and the J gene end by 3 bases; junction bases not matched to a gene: 5. The CDR3 DNA follows: TGTGCCTCCGCTAGCGGGGTCTACGAGCAGTACTTC. It yields the protein CASASGVYEQYF.

This clone was counted once. V usage is TRBV29-1 and J usage is TRBJ1-5, with D unresolved. This CDR3 comprises 16 residues. Trimming took 0 bases from V and 2 from J, leaving 14 bases between them. CDR1 and CDR2 (germline): SQVTM, ANQGSEA. Here the CDR3 reads CSVEEGRPPGNQPQHF. DNA of the CDR3: TGCAGCGTTGAAGAAGGCCGCCCCCCTGGCAATCAGCCCCAGCATTTT. The variable domain in full, with the rest retrieved from reference TRBV29-1 and TRBJ1-5, is SAVISQKPSRDICQRGTSLTIQCQVDSQVTMMFWYRQQPGQSLTLIATANQGSEATYESGFVIDKFPISRPNLTFSTLTVSNMSPEDSSIYLCSVEEGRPPGNQPQHFGDGTRLSIL.

This sequence joins TRBV5-1 and TRBJ2-5, with 8 bases fitting TRBD2. V lost 4 bases and J lost 5; bases outside the gene matches: 10. This CDR3 region has 15 residues. Germline V gene sequence: CDR1 SGHRS, CDR2 YFSETQ. The CDR3 nucleotides read TGCGCCAGCAGCCAGGGACTAGGTGTGCGCGAGACCCAGTACTTC. Protein product: CASSQGLGVRETQYF.

This chain links TRBV18 with TRBJ2-1, with a tentative D call TRBD2 (5 bases). The V end was cut by 6 bases, the J end by 8 bases, with 11 bases between. The germline V gene encodes CDR1 KGHSH and CDR2 LQKENI. The CDR3 has 12 residues. The CDR3 DNA is TGTGCCAGCTCCCCCGGGGAGTATGAGCAGTTCTTC. It specifies CASSPGEYEQFF.

This chain links TRBV7-2 with TRBJ2-5; the D gene could be TRBD1 or TRBD2 (5 bases each). The germline gives CDR1 SGHTA, CDR2 FQGNSA. V gave up 0 bases and J gave up 4 bases, with 9 bases separating them. The CDR3 loop spans 14 amino acids. The CDR3: CASSLARAGETQYF. CDR3 coding DNA: TGTGCCAGCAGCTTAGCCAGGGCGGGAGAGACCCAGTACTTC.